This T cell receptor (beta chain) was identified during a study of technical replicates of blood from several donors. Unmatched junction bases numbered 0, after V lost 0 bases and J lost 7 bases. Germline V gives CDR1 MNHEY, CDR2 SMNVEV (reference sequence). The CDR3 is 13 amino acids. Assay used: immunoSEQ multiplex PCR; TCRdb lists only in-frame clones, some missing. The sample lists 77,000 or so clones, roughly 92% occurring once. V gene TRBV27 combines with J gene TRBJ2-1; 7 positions agree with TRBD1. The sequence derives from a human donor in good health. The source material was T cells isolated from PBMCs. The CDR3: CASSLSRGNEQFF. CDR3 sequence (DNA): TGTGCCAGCAGTTTATCCAGGGGGAATGAGCAGTTCTTC.